This T cell receptor (beta chain) was sequenced in a study of graft-versus-host responses after intestinal transplantation. Measured with immunoSEQ multiplex PCR; TCRdb has only the in-frame clones, and not every one. The sample lists around 28,000 clones, around four fifths occurring once. The TCR originated in a human patient who received an intestinal transplant, so some T cells may come from the graft donor. The specimen comprised PBMCs, sampled about 28 days after intestinal transplant.

CDR3 amino acids: CASSFLPSYNEQFF. Written as DNA, the CDR3 is TGTGCCAGCAGTTTCCTTCCTTCCTACAATGAGCAGTTCTTC. This chain links TRBV28 with TRBJ2-1; D is uncertain. V gave up 3 bases and J gave up 1 base, with 7 bases separating them. Germline CDR1 is MDHEN and CDR2 is SYDVKM. The CDR3 consists of 14 residues.